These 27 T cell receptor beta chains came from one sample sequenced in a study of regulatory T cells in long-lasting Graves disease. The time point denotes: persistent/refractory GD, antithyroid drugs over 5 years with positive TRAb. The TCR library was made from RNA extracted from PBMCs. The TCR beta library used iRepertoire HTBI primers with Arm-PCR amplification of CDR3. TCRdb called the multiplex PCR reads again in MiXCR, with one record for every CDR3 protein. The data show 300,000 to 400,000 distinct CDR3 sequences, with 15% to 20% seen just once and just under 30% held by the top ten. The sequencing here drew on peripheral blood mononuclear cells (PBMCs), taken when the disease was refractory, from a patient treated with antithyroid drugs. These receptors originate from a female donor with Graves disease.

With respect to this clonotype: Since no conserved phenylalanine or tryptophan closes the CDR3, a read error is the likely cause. This CDR3 reads CASSPSGRDYEQYS. In DNA form, the CDR3 reads TGTGCCAGCAGCCCTTCCGGACGGGACTACGAGCAGTACTCC. This chain links TRBV7-9 with TRBJ2-7, with D maybe TRBD2 (5 bases). The CDR3 runs 14 residues. V shed 5 bases and J shed 3 bases, with 14 bases lying between them. Looked up from germline, CDR1 is SEHNR and CDR2 is FQNEAQ (reference sequence).

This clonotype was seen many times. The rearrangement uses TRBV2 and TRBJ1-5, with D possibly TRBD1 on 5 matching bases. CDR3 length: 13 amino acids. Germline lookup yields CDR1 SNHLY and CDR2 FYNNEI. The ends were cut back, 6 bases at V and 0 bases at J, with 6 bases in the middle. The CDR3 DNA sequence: TGTGCCAGCAGCGACAGTAGCAATCAGCCCCAGCATTTT. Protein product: CASSDSSNQPQHF.

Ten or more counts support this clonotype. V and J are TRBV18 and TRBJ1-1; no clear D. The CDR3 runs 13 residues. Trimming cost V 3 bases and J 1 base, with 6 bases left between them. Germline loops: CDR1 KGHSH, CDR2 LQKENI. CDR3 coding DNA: TGTGCCAGCTCACCTGTAGGGAACACTGAAGCTTTCTTT. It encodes CASSPVGNTEAFF.

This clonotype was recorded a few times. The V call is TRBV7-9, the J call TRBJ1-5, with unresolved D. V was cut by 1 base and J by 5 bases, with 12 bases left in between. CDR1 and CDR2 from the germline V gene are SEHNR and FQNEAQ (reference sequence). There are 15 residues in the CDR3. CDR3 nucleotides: TGTGCCAGCAGCTTAGGGGGTTTCGGTGATCAGCCCCAGCATTTT. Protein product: CASSLGGFGDQPQHF.

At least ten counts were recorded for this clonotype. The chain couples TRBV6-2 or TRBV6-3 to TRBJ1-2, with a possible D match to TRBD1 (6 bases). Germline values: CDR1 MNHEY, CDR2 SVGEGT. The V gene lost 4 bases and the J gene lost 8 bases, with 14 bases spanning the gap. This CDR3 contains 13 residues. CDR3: CASSLDSRLGYTF. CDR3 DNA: TGTGCCAGCAGTTTGGACAGCCGATTGGGCTACACCTTC.

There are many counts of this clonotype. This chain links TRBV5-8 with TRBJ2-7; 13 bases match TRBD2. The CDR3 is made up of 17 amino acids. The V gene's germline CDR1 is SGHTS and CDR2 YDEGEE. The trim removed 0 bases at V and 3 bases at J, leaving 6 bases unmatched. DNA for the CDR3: TGTGCCAGCAGCTTGGATCGGACTAGCGGGGGAGGCTACGAGCAGTACTTC. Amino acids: CASSLDRTSGGGYEQYF.

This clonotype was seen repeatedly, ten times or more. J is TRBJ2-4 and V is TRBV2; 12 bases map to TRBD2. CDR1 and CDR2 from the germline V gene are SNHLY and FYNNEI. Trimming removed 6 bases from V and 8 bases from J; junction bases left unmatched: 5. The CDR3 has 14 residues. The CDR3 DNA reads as TGTGCCAGCAGGACTAGCGGGAGTCCTTACATTCAGTACTTC. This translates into CASRTSGSPYIQYF.

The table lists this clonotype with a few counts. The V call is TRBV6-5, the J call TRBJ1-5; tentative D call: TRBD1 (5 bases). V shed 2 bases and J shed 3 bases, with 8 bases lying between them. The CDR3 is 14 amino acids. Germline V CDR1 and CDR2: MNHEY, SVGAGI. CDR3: CASSYVRDNQPQHF. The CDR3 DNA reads TGTGCCAGCAGTTACGTCAGGGACAATCAGCCCCAGCATTTT.

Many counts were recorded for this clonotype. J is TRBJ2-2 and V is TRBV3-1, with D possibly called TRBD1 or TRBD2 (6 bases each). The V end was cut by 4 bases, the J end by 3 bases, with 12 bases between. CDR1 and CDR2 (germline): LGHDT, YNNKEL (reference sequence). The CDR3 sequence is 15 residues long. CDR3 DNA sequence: TGTGCCAGCAGCCCACAGGGAGGATACACCGGGGAGCTGTTTTTT. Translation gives CASSPQGGYTGELFF.

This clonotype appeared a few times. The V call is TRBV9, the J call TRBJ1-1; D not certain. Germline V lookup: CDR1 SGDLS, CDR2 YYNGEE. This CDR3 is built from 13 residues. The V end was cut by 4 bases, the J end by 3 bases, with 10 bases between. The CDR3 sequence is CASSPVLYTEAFF. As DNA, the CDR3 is TGTGCCAGCAGCCCGGTACTGTACACTGAAGCTTTCTTT.

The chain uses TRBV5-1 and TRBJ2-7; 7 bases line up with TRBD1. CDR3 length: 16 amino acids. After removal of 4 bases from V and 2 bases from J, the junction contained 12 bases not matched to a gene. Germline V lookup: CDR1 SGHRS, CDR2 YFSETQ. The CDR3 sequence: CASSLGAGQVTYEQYF. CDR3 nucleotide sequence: TGCGCCAGCAGCCTGGGGGCTGGACAGGTGACCTACGAGCAGTACTTC.

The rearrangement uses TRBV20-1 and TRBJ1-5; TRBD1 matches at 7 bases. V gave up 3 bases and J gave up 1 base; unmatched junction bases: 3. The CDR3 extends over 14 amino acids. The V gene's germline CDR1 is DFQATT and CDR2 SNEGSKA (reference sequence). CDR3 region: CSASARGSNQPQHF. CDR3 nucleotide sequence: TGCAGTGCTAGTGCCAGGGGGAGCAATCAGCCCCAGCATTTT.

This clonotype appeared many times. The CDR3 reads CASSFGGYSNQPQHF. CDR3 nucleotides: TGTGCCAGCAGTTTTGGGGGTTATAGCAATCAGCCCCAGCATTTT. The chain has TRBV12-3 or TRBV12-4 and TRBJ1-5, with D tentatively TRBD1 (5 bases). CDR3 length equals 15 residues. Deletions cut 3 bases from V and 0 bases from J, with 9 bases between.

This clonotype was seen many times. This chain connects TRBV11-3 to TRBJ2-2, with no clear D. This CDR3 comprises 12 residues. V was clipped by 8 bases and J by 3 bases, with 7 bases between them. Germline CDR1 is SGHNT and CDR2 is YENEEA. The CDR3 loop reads CASGRDTGELFF. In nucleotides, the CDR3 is TGTGCCAGCGGACGGGACACCGGGGAGCTGTTTTTT.

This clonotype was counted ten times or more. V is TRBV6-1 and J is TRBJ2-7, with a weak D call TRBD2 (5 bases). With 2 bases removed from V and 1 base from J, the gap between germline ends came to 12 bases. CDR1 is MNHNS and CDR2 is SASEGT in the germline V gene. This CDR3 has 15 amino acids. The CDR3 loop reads CASSERSTGSYEQYF. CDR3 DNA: TGTGCCAGCAGTGAAAGGTCGACGGGATCCTACGAGCAGTACTTC.

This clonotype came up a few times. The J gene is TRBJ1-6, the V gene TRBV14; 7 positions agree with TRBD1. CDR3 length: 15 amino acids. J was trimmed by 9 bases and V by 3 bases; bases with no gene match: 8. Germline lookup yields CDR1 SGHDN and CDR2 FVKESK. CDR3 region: CASSQRQGRGSPLHF. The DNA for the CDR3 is TGTGCCAGCAGCCAGCGACAGGGAAGGGGTTCACCCCTCCACTTT. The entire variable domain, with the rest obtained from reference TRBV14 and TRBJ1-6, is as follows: EAGVTQFPSHSVIEKGQTVTLRCDPISGHDNLYWYRRVMGKEIKFLLHFVKESKQDESGMPNNRFLAERTGGTYSTLKVQPAELEDSGVYFCASSQRQGRGSPLHFGNGTRLTVT.

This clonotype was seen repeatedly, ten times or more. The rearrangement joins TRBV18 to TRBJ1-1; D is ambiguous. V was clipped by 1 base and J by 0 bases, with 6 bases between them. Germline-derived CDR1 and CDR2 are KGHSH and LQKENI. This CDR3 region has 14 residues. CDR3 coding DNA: TGTGCCAGCTCACCACTTTCGGTGAACACTGAAGCTTTCTTT. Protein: CASSPLSVNTEAFF.

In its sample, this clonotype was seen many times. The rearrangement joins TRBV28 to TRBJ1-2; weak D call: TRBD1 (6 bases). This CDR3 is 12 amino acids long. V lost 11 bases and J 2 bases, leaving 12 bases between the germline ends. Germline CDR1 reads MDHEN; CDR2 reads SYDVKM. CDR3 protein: CAEGDLNYGYTF. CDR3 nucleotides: TGTGCCGAGGGGGACTTAAACTATGGCTACACCTTC.

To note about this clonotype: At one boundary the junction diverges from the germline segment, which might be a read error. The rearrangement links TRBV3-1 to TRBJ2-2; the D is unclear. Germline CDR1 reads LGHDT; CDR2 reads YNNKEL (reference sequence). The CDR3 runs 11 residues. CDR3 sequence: CASWSTGELFF. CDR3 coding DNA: TGCGCCAGCTGGAGCACCGGGGAGCTGTTTTTT.

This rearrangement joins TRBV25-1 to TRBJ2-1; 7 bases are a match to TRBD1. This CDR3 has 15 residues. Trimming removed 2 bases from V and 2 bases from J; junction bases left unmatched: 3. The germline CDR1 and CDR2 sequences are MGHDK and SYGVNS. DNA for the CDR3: TGTGCCAGCAGTGAACAGGGGGTGGCCTACAATGAGCAGTTCTTC. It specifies CASSEQGVAYNEQFF.

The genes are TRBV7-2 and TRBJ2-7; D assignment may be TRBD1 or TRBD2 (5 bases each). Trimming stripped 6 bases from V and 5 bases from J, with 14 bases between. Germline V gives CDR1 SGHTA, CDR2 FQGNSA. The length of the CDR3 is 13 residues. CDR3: CASRFQLGHEQYF. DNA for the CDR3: TGTGCCAGCAGGTTCCAGCTGGGACACGAGCAGTACTTC.

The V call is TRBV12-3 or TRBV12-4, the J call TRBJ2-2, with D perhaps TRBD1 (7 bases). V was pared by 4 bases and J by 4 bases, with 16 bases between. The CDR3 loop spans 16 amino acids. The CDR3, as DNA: TGTGCCAGCAGTTCCCCAGGGGGGACAAGCACCGGGGAGCTGTTTTTT. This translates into CASSSPGGTSTGELFF.

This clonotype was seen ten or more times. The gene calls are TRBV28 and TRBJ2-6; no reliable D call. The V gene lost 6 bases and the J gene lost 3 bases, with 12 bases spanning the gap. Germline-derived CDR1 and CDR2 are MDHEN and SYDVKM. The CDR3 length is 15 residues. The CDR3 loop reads CASSETHGGANVLTF. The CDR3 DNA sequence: TGTGCCAGCAGCGAAACCCACGGTGGGGCCAACGTCCTGACTTTC.

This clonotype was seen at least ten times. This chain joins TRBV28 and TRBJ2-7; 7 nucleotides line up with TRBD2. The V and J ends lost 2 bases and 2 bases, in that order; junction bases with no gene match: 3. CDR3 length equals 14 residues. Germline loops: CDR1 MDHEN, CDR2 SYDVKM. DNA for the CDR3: TGTGCCAGCAGTTTAATTCTAGCGGCCTACGAGCAGTACTTC. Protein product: CASSLILAAYEQYF.

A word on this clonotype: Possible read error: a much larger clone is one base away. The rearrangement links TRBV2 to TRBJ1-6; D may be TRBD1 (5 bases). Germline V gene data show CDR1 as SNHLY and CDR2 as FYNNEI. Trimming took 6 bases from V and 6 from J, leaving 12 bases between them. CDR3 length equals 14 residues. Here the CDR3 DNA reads TGTGCCAGCAGACCCGACGGGGCTAATTCACCCCTCCACTTT. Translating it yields CASRPDGANSPLHF.

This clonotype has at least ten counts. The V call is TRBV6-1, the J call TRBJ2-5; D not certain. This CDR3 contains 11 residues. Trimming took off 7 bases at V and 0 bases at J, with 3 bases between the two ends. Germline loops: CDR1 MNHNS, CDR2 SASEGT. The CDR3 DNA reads TGTGCCAGCAAAAACCAAGAGACCCAGTACTTC. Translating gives CASKNQETQYF.

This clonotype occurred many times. The CDR3 spells CASSHPRDRDNYGYTF. In DNA form, the CDR3 reads TGTGCCAGCAGCCATCCCCGGGACAGAGATAACTATGGCTACACCTTC. The chain uses TRBV3-1 and TRBJ1-2; 7 bases map to TRBD1. In germline, CDR1 is LGHDT, CDR2 YNNKEL (reference sequence). The CDR3 is made up of 16 amino acids. J lost 1 base, V lost 3 bases, and 8 bases had no gene match.